Listed below are T cell receptor beta chains from one sample, sequenced in a study of T-cell memory formation after mild COVID-19. From the 5' RACE reads, TCRdb called clonotypes with MiXCR, one entry per CDR3 protein. The sample has roughly 400,000 distinct CDR3 sequences; 20% to 25% are singletons. The sample taken for sequencing was PBMCs or a T cell subset sorted from them (not recorded which). These receptors all stem from an adult woman who had mild COVID-19 (a few samples of this study predate the infection). Cell type and time point are not known. Each CDR3 is given with its conserved first and last residue. D genes are given only for firm matches. Part of the rows lack a size; the others show once, few, many or a class for expanded clones.

TRBJ2-3,-,TRBD1,TRBV7-3,TGTGCCAGCAGCTCTCTAGGGACAGGGGCCGCAGATACGCAGTATTTT,CASSSLGTGAADTQYF
TRBJ1-3,-,-,TRBV30,TGTGCCTGGGGGTCGGGGGCAGTAGTGGACACCATATATTTT,CAWGSGAVVDTIYF
TRBJ2-2,few,TRBD2,TRBV11-2,TGTGCCAGCAGACGAGGACTAGCGGGGACGAACACCGGGGAGCTGTTTTTT,CASRRGLAGTNTGELFF
TRBJ2-2,-,-,TRBV30,TGTGCCTGGAGTGCCTGGACCTTCACCGGGGAGCTGTTTTTT,CAWSAWTFTGELFF
TRBJ2-7,-,-,TRBV21-1,TGTGCCAGCAGCAAGGGGAAGGACAGGGCTGACGAGCAGTACTTC,CASSKGKDRADEQYF
TRBJ2-6,-,-,TRBV9,TGTGCCAGCAGTCTTAGAAAAACGGGTCACTCTGGGGCCAACGTCCTGACTTTC,CASSLRKTGHSGANVLTF
TRBJ1-3,-,-,TRBV4-1,TGCGCCAGCAGCCAGTTTCGGGGTGCCGAACGGGTAGACACCATATATTTT,CASSQFRGAERVDTIYF
TRBJ2-3,-,TRBD2,TRBV4-2,TGTGCCAGCAGCCAAGAGGCGTTTCGGGCTAGCGGGGATCGAGATACGCAGTATTTT,CASSQEAFRASGDRDTQYF
TRBJ2-7,few,-,TRBV6-1,TGTGCCAGCATTTCAACTGGGGCCTCCCGGGCCTACGAGCAGTACTTC,CASISTGASRAYEQYF
TRBJ1-4,few,-,TRBV7-9,TGTGCCAGCAGCACCGGGGGGCTCGGTGAAAAACTGTTTTTT,CASSTGGLGEKLFF
TRBJ2-3,-,-,TRBV3-1,TGTGCCAGCAGCTCTAACAGACCGGGACTTTACACAGATACGCAGTATTTT,CASSSNRPGLYTDTQYF
TRBJ1-1,-,TRBD1,TRBV24-1,TGTGCCACCAGTGTTGGGAACAGGGGGCGGAGGAACACTGAAGCTTTCTTT,CATSVGNRGRRNTEAFF
TRBJ1-1,few,TRBD1,TRBV2,TGTGCCAGCACAACAAAAAGTACAGGGGCCGGAGCTTTCTTT,CASTTKSTGAGAFF
TRBJ2-2,-,TRBD1,TRBV5-1,TGCGCCAGCAGCGGGAACAGGGGCGGCTCCGGGGAGCTGTTTTTT,CASSGNRGGSGELFF
TRBJ2-5,-,TRBD2,TRBV19,TGTGCCAGTAGGACTAGCGGGTCGAAGACCCAGTACTTC,CASRTSGSKTQYF
TRBJ2-7,few,-,TRBV7-6,TGTGCCAGCAGCTTAGTGCAGGGTGGCGAGCAGTACTTC,CASSLVQGGEQYF
TRBJ2-4,many,-,TRBV20-1,TGCAGTGCCAGAGGCAGGGCAATAGCCAAAAACATTCAGTACTTC,CSARGRAIAKNIQYF
TRBJ1-1,many,-,TRBV27,TGTGCCAGCAGTTTCCAGGGGACGAACACTGAAGCTTTCTTT,CASSFQGTNTEAFF
TRBJ1-5,-,-,TRBV7-8,TGTGCCAGCAGCTTAGTATGGGGTGGTGGCAATCAGCCCCAGCATTTT,CASSLVWGGGNQPQHF
TRBJ1-6,few,-,TRBV12-3/TRBV12-4,TGTGCCAGCAAGGCGGGGCCGGGTAGGTCCCTCCACTTT,CASKAGPGRSLHF
TRBJ2-5,-,TRBD2,TRBV2,TGTGCCAGCAGTGAATTACTAGCGGGGAGTCAAGAGACCCAGTACTTC,CASSELLAGSQETQYF
TRBJ2-2,-,-,TRBV6-5,TGTGCCAGCAGGGGGACTCCCGTCCCCGGGGAGCTGTTTTTT,CASRGTPVPGELFF
TRBJ1-4,-,TRBD1,TRBV5-1,TGCGCCAGCAGCCCCGGGACAGCCATTAATGAAAAACTGTTTTTT,CASSPGTAINEKLFF
TRBJ2-2,few,-,TRBV29-1,TGCAGCGTTGAAGCCCTAGTGAACACCGGGGAGCTGTTTTTT,CSVEALVNTGELFF
TRBJ1-1,few,-,TRBV20-1,TGCAGTGCTAGAGATGGTACTATGAACACTGAAGCTTTCTTT,CSARDGTMNTEAFF
TRBJ2-1,-,-,TRBV15,TGTGCCACCAGCAGAGTCCCATACAATGAGCAGTTCTTC,CATSRVPYNEQFF
TRBJ2-7,-,-,TRBV29-1,TGCAGCGCTGGGACCACCCGCTCCTACGAGCAGTACTTC,CSAGTTRSYEQYF
TRBJ2-3,-,TRBD2,TRBV5-5,TGTGCCAGCAGCTCGGGACTAGCGGATATGTACACAGATACGAAGTATTTT,CASSSGLADMYTDTKYF
TRBJ1-2,once,-,TRBV14,TGTGCCAGCAGCCAAGATCGGACCCCAGGGACCCGAGAGTACTATGGCTACACCTTC,CASSQDRTPGTREYYGYTF
TRBJ2-2,-,-,TRBV7-9,TGTGCCAGCAGCTCAGAGACAGAGTTTAACACCGGGGAGCTGTTTTTT,CASSSETEFNTGELFF
TRBJ2-2,few,-,TRBV7-9,TGTGCCAGCAGCTTAGTTGTCCGGGAGCTGTTTTTT,CASSLVVRELFF
TRBJ2-6,few,TRBD1,TRBV2,TGTGCCAGCAGGGCGGCAGGGGGCGTCTCTGGGGCCAACGTCCTGACTTTC,CASRAAGGVSGANVLTF